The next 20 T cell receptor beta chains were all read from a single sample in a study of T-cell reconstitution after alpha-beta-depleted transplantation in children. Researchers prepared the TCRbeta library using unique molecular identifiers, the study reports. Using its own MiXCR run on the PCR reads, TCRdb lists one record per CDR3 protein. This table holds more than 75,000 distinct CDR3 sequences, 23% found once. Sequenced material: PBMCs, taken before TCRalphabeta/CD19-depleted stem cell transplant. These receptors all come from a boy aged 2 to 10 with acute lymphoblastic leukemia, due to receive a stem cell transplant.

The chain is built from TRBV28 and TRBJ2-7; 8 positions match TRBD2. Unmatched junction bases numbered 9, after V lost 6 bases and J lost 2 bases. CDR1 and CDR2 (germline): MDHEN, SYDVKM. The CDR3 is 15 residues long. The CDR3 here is CASRLHSGEPYEQYF. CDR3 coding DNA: TGTGCCAGCAGACTACATAGCGGGGAACCCTACGAGCAGTACTTC.

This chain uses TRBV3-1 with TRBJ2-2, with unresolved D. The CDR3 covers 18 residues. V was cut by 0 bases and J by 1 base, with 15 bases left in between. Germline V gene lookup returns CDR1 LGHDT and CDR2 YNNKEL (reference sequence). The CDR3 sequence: CASSQENRGGVNTGELFF. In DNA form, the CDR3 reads TGTGCCAGCAGCCAAGAAAATCGTGGCGGAGTGAACACCGGGGAGCTGTTTTTT.

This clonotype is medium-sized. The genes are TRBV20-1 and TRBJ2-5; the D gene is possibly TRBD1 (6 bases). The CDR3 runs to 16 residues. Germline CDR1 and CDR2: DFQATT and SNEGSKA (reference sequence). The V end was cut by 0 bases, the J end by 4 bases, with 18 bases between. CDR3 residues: CSARDQGQGRTETQYF. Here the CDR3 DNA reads TGCAGTGCTAGAGATCAAGGTCAGGGGCGAACAGAGACCCAGTACTTC.

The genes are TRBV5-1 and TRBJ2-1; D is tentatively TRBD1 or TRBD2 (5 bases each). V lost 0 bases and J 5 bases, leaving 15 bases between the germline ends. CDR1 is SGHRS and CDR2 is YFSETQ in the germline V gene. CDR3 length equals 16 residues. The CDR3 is CASSLASRGENNEQFF. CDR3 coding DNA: TGCGCCAGCAGCTTGGCCTCCCGAGGGGAAAACAATGAGCAGTTCTTC.

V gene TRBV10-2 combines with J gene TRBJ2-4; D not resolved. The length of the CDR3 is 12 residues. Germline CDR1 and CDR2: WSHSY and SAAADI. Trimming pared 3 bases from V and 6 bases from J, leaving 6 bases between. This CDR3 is CASSDPPNIQYF. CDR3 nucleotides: TGCGCCAGCAGTGATCCCCCAAACATTCAGTACTTC.

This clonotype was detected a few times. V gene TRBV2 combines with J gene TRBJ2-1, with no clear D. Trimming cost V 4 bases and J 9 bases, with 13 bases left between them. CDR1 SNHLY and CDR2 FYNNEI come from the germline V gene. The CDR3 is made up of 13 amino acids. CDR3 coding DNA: TGTGCCAGCAGTGGCGCGAAGGGTGGTGAGCAGTTCTTC. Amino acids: CASSGAKGGEQFF. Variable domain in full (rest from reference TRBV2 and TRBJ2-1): EPEVTQTPSHQVTQMGQEVILRCVPISNHLYFYWYRQILGQKVEFLVSFYNNEISEKSEIFDDQFSVERPDGSNFTLKIRSTKLEDSAMYFCASSGAKGGEQFFGPGTRLTVL.

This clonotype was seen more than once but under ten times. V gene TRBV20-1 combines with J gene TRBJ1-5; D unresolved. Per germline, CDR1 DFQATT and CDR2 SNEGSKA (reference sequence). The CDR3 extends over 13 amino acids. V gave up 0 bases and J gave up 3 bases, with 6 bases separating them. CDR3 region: CSARDLFNQPQHF. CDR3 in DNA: TGCAGTGCTAGAGACCTCTTCAATCAGCCCCAGCATTTT.

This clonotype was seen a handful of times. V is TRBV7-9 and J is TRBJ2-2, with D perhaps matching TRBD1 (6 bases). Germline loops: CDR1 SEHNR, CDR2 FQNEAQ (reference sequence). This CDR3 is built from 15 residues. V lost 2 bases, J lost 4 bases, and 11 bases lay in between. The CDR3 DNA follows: TGTGCCAGCAGCTTACTTCAGGGGCGCACCGGGGAGCTGTTTTTT. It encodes CASSLLQGRTGELFF.

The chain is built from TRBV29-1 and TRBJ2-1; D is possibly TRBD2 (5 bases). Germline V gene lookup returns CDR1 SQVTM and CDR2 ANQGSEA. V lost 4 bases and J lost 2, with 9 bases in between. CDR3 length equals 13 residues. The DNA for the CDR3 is TGCAGCGTTGGGCAGACTACCTACAATGAGCAGTTCTTC. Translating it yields CSVGQTTYNEQFF.

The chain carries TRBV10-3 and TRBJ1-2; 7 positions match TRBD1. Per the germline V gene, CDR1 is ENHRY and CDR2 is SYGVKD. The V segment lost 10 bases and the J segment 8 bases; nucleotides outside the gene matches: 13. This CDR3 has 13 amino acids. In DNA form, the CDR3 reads TGTGCCACCTTCTCAACAGGGGATGGGGGCTACACCTTC. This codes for CATFSTGDGGYTF.

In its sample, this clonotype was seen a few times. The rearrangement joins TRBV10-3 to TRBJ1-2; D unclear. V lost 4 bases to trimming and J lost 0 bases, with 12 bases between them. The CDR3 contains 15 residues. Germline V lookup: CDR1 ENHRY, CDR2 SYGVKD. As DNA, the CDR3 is TGTGCCATCAGTGGCCGGGATTCAGCTAACTATGGCTACACCTTC. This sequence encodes CAISGRDSANYGYTF.

The CDR3 is CATSDATSGGANVADTQYF. In nucleotides, the CDR3 is TGTGCCACCAGTGATGCGACTAGCGGAGGGGCCAATGTTGCAGATACGCAGTATTTT. The J gene is TRBJ2-3, the V gene TRBV24-1, with TRBD2 identical over 9 bases. CDR1 and CDR2 from the germline V gene are KGHDR and SFDVKD. V was clipped by 3 bases and J by 4 bases; unmatched bases: 16. This CDR3 region has 19 residues.

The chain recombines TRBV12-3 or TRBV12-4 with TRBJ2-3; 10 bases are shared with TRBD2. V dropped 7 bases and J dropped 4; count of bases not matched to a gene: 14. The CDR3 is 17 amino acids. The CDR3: CASKPGLAEGPPDTQYF. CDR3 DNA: TGTGCCAGCAAGCCAGGACTAGCGGAGGGGCCCCCAGATACGCAGTATTTT.

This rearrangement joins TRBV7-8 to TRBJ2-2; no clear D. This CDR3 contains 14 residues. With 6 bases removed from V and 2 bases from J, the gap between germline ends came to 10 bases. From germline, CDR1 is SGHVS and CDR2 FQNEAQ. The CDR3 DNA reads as TGTGCCAGCAGGCCTGGGGTTAACACCGGGGAGCTGTTTTTT. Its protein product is CASRPGVNTGELFF.

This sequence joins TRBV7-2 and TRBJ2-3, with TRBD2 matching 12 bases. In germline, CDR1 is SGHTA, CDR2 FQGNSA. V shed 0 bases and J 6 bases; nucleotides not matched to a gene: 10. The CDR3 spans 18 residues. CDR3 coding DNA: TGTGCCAGCAGCTTAGCCCAAGGACTAGCGGGGAAGCAGGATACGCAGTATTTT. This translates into CASSLAQGLAGKQDTQYF. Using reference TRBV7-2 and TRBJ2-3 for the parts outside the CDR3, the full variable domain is GAGVSQSPSNKVTEKGKDVELRCDPISGHTALYWYRQSLGQGLEFLIYFQGNSAPDKSGLPSDRFSAERTGGSVSTLTIQRTQQEDSAVYLCASSLAQGLAGKQDTQYFGPGTRLTVL.

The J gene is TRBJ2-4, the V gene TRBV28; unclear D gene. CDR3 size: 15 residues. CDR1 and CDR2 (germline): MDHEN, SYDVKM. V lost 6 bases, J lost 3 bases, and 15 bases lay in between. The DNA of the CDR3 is TGTGCCAGCAGGTCCAACATGTGGGGCAAAAACATTCAGTACTTC. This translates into CASRSNMWGKNIQYF.

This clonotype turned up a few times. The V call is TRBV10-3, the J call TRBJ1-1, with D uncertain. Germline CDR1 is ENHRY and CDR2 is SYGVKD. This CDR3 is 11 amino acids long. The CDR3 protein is CAPALWSEAFF. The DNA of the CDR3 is TGTGCGCCTGCCCTGTGGTCTGAAGCTTTCTTT.

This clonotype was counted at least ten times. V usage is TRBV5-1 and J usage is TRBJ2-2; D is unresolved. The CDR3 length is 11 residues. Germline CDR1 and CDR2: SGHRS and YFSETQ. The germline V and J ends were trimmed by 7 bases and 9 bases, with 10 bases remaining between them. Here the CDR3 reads CASGVGRELFF. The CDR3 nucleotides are TGCGCCAGCGGGGTTGGCCGGGAGCTGTTTTTT.

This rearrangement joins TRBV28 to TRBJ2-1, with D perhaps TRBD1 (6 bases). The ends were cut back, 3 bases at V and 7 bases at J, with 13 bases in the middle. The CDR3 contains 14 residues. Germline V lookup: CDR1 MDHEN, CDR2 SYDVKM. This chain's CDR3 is CASSFPGAANEQFF. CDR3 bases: TGTGCCAGCAGTTTCCCAGGGGCGGCAAATGAGCAGTTCTTC.

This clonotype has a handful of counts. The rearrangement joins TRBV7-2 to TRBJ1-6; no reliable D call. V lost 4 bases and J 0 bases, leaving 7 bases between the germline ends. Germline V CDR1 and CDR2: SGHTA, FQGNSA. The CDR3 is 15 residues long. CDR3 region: CASSSESSYNSPLHF. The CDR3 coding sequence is TGTGCCAGCAGCTCCGAGAGCTCCTATAATTCACCCCTCCACTTT. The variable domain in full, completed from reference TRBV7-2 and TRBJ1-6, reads GAGVSQSPSNKVTEKGKDVELRCDPISGHTALYWYRQSLGQGLEFLIYFQGNSAPDKSGLPSDRFSAERTGGSVSTLTIQRTQQEDSAVYLCASSSESSYNSPLHFGNGTRLTVT.